The 25 T cell receptor beta chains in this list originate from one sample, sequenced in a study of blood T cell repertoires in COVID-19. Clones were read by immunoSEQ multiplex PCR, and TCRdb kept only the in-frame ones, dropping some. The repertoire consists of about 380,000 clones, with approximately 89% occurring once and the leading ten covering 1.3%. What was sequenced was PBMCs or T cells enriched from blood (not recorded which). All receptors derive from a man aged 25 to 40 who had recovered from COVID-19.

The chain is built from TRBV5-4 and TRBJ2-5; tentatively, D is TRBD2 (7 bases). Trimming took 3 bases from V and 2 from J, leaving 11 bases between them. The CDR3 covers 14 residues. Germline values: CDR1 SGHNT, CDR2 YYREEE (reference sequence). The CDR3 DNA reads TGTGCCAGCAGCTCGGGGAGGGGGCAAGAGACCCAGTACTTC. Its translation: CASSSGRGQETQYF. Supplemented by reference TRBV5-4 and TRBJ2-5, the full variable domain reads ETGVTQSPTHLIKTRGQQVTLRCSSQSGHNTVSWYQQALGQGPQFIFQYYREEENGRGNFPPRFSGLQFPNYSSELNVNALELDDSALYLCASSSGRGQETQYFGPGTRLLVL.

CDR3 in DNA: TGCAGCGCTGCCGGCAGGGACATGAACACTGAAGCTTTCTTT. This sequence encodes CSAAGRDMNTEAFF. The chain joins TRBV29-1 to TRBJ1-1; a weak D match, TRBD1 (6 bases). CDR3 length: 14 amino acids. The V gene's germline CDR1 is SQVTM and CDR2 ANQGSEA. Trimming removed 7 bases at V and 0 bases at J, with 15 bases between.

The rearrangement joins TRBV10-3 to TRBJ2-3; weak D call: TRBD2 (7 bases). From germline, CDR1 is ENHRY and CDR2 SYGVKD. Trimming shortened V by 2 bases and J by 0 bases, and 9 bases separated the two germline ends. CDR3 length equals 15 residues. The CDR3 here is CAISEAGASTDTQYF. The CDR3 DNA sequence: TGTGCCATCAGTGAGGCGGGGGCAAGCACAGATACGCAGTATTTT.

This clone was seen only once. The genes are TRBV9 and TRBJ2-1; 10 bases align to TRBD1. Germline V gene sequence: CDR1 SGDLS, CDR2 YYNGEE. Trimming took 4 bases from V and 10 from J; bases not matched to a gene: 14. The CDR3 sequence is 16 residues long. DNA of the CDR3: TGTGCCAGCAGCACCCAACCCGACAGGGGGCGGAAAGAGCAGTTCTTC. Translating it yields CASSTQPDRGRKEQFF.

This chain links TRBV19 with TRBJ1-1; D uncertain. There are 13 residues in the CDR3. V shed 6 bases and J shed 2 bases, with 10 bases lying between them. CDR1 and CDR2 (germline): LNHDA, SQIVND (reference sequence). The CDR3 nucleotides read TGTGCCAGTAGAATGGGCCAAAACACTGAAGCTTTCTTT. It is translated as CASRMGQNTEAFF.

The J gene is TRBJ1-1, the V gene TRBV3-1 (or the pseudogene TRBV3-2), with D possibly being TRBD1 (5 bases). Trimming cost V 4 bases and J 6 bases, with 15 bases left between them. Germline assignment: CDR1 LGHDT and CDR2 YNNKEL (reference sequence). This CDR3 has 14 residues. CDR3 region: CASSLVWGGAEAFF. The CDR3 DNA reads as TGTGCCAGCAGCCTTGTTTGGGGAGGGGCTGAAGCTTTCTTT.

This rearrangement joins TRBV19 to TRBJ1-3, with D maybe TRBD1 (5 bases). CDR1 and CDR2 from the germline V gene are LNHDA and SQIVND (reference sequence). This CDR3 has 13 residues. The V end lost 4 bases, the J end lost 9 bases, and 13 bases lay between the germline ends. Written as DNA, the CDR3 is TGTGCCAGTAGTAGGGCGACAGTCGGCACCATATATTTT. Protein product: CASSRATVGTIYF.

This chain links TRBV30 with TRBJ1-1; D is possibly TRBD1 (5 bases). There are 13 residues in the CDR3. V was cut by 4 bases and J by 5 bases, with 14 bases left in between. Germline V gene data show CDR1 as GTSNPN and CDR2 as SVGIG (reference sequence). The CDR3 nucleotides read TGTGCCTGGAAAGGGGTAGGAGAAACTGAAGCTTTCTTT. Translated: CAWKGVGETEAFF. Filled out from reference TRBV30 and TRBJ1-1, the complete variable domain reads SQTIHQWPATLVQPVGSPLSLECTVEGTSNPNLYWYRQAAGRGLQLLFYSVGIGQISSEVPQNLSASRPQDRQFILSSKKLLLSDSGFYLCAWKGVGETEAFFGQGTRLTVV.

V and J are TRBV11-1 and TRBJ2-7; possible D gene TRBD1, 5 bases. Germline V gene lookup returns CDR1 SGHAT and CDR2 FQDESV (reference sequence). V was cut by 1 base and J by 4 bases, with 8 bases left in between. The CDR3 extends over 13 amino acids. The chain's CDR3 is CASSLGQPYEQYF. CDR3 DNA sequence: TGTGCCAGCAGCTTAGGACAGCCTTACGAGCAGTACTTC. Supplemented by reference TRBV11-1 and TRBJ2-7, the full variable domain reads EAEVAQSPRYKITEKSQAVAFWCDPISGHATLYWYRQILGQGPELLVQFQDESVVDDSQLPKDRFSAERLKGVDSTLKIQPAELGDSAMYLCASSLGQPYEQYFGPGTRLTVT.

The V gene is TRBV14, the J gene TRBJ1-2; D may be TRBD1 (6 bases). The ends were cut back, 4 bases at V and 6 bases at J, with 9 bases in the middle. CDR3 length: 12 residues. Looked up from germline, CDR1 is SGHDN and CDR2 is FVKESK. DNA of the CDR3: TGTGCCAGCAGCCTACAGGGTCATGGCTACACCTTC. Protein product: CASSLQGHGYTF. Variable domain in full (rest from reference TRBV14 and TRBJ1-2): EAGVTQFPSHSVIEKGQTVTLRCDPISGHDNLYWYRRVMGKEIKFLLHFVKESKQDESGMPNNRFLAERTGGTYSTLKVQPAELEDSGVYFCASSLQGHGYTFGSGTRLTVV.

The chain recombines TRBV12-3 or TRBV12-4 with TRBJ1-1; 7 nucleotides align to TRBD1. V was pared by 6 bases and J by 5 bases, with 6 bases of the junction left unmatched. This CDR3 contains 13 residues. CDR3 sequence: CASSQGEGTEAFF. DNA for the CDR3: TGTGCCAGCAGCCAGGGGGAAGGGACTGAAGCTTTCTTT.

V gene TRBV6-5 combines with J gene TRBJ1-6; D may be TRBD1 (5 bases). The CDR3 runs to 15 residues. The V end was cut by 0 bases, the J end by 5 bases, with 8 bases between. Per the germline V gene, CDR1 is MNHEY and CDR2 is SVGAGI. CDR3 nucleotide sequence: TGTGCCAGCAGTTACTCGGCAGGGAATAATTCACCCCTCCACTTT. This translates into CASSYSAGNNSPLHF.

The chain joins TRBV6-5 to TRBJ2-7; 8 positions match TRBD1. Germline values: CDR1 MNHEY, CDR2 SVGAGI. After removal of 0 bases from V and 3 bases from J, the junction contained 7 bases not matched to a gene. The CDR3 runs 16 residues. CDR3 protein: CASSYSGDDRGYEQYF. The CDR3 coding sequence is TGTGCCAGCAGTTACTCCGGGGACGACAGGGGCTACGAGCAGTACTTC.

The gene calls are TRBV25-1 and TRBJ1-3, with D maybe TRBD1 (6 bases). CDR3 length: 17 residues. V was trimmed by 1 base and J by 0 bases, leaving 13 bases between them. Germline V gene sequence: CDR1 MGHDK, CDR2 SYGVNS. CDR3: CASSEWGPGHSGNTIYF. CDR3 in DNA: TGTGCCAGCAGTGAATGGGGGCCGGGCCACTCTGGAAACACCATATATTTT.

Remarks on this clone: The junction shows a germline mismatch at one end, possibly a read error. The chain links TRBV11-2 to TRBJ2-7; D perhaps matches TRBD1 (6 bases). The germline V gene has CDR1 SGHAT and CDR2 FQNNGV. CDR3 length: 12 residues. This CDR3 is CASSLVRTDRNF. CDR3 in DNA: TGTGCCAGCAGCTTAGTTCGGACAGACCGGAACTTC.

The chain carries TRBV2 and TRBJ1-2; 9 bases agree with TRBD1. Trimming removed 3 bases from V and 5 bases from J; junction bases left unmatched: 1. Looked up from germline, CDR1 is SNHLY and CDR2 is FYNNEI. The CDR3 extends over 13 amino acids. CDR3 sequence: CASSETGGYGYTF. The CDR3 DNA follows: TGTGCCAGCAGTGAGACAGGGGGGTATGGCTACACCTTC.

The gene calls are TRBV29-1 and TRBJ2-2, with D possibly being TRBD1 (6 bases). Trimming took 3 bases from V and 4 from J, leaving 12 bases between them. From germline, CDR1 is SQVTM and CDR2 ANQGSEA. The CDR3 covers 14 residues. The CDR3 reads CSVDWGLSTGELFF. The DNA of the CDR3 is TGCAGCGTTGATTGGGGGCTCAGCACCGGGGAGCTGTTTTTT.

In this sample, this clone turned up a few times. The gene calls are TRBV6-4 and TRBJ1-2; 7 nucleotides line up with TRBD1. The CDR3 has 13 amino acids. Trimming cost V 6 bases and J 7 bases; bases outside gene matches: 8. Germline values: CDR1 MRHNA, CDR2 SNTAGT. The CDR3 DNA is TGTGCCAGCAGCCCCGATGAGGGGGCTGGCTACACCTTC. This sequence encodes CASSPDEGAGYTF.

The chain has TRBV27 and TRBJ2-1; possible D gene TRBD1, 5 bases. The germline V gene encodes CDR1 MNHEY and CDR2 SMNVEV (reference sequence). V was pared by 3 bases and J by 6 bases, with 12 bases between. The CDR3 contains 14 residues. The CDR3, as DNA: TGTGCCAGCAGTTTCTTAGACAGCCGCAATGAGCAGTTCTTC. Protein: CASSFLDSRNEQFF.

The chain joins TRBV19 to TRBJ1-4; tentatively, D is TRBD1 (5 bases). This CDR3 spans 14 amino acids. The V and J ends lost 1 base and 8 bases respectively, with 11 bases between them. Germline loops: CDR1 LNHDA, CDR2 SQIVND (reference sequence). CDR3 bases: TGTGCCAGTAGTATAGGCCAGGGAAGCGAAAAACTGTTTTTT. Translation gives CASSIGQGSEKLFF.

The chain combines TRBV10-3 with TRBJ1-1, with TRBD1 matching 7 bases. The CDR3 sequence is 15 residues long. The V segment lost 8 bases and the J segment 3 bases; nucleotides outside the gene matches: 12. The germline V gene has CDR1 ENHRY and CDR2 SYGVKD. Here the CDR3 reads CAIRQGGYLDTEAFF. The DNA for the CDR3 is TGTGCCATCCGGCAGGGGGGTTATTTAGACACTGAAGCTTTCTTT.

Worth noting for this clone: Mismatch with germline at one junction end may stem from a read error. The chain couples TRBV12-3 or TRBV12-4 to TRBJ1-5, with a tentative D call TRBD1 (6 bases). CDR3 length equals 12 residues. The CDR3 protein is CASSTRGRGENF. CDR3 in DNA: TGTGCCAGCAGTACAAGGGGGAGGGGGGAGAATTTT.

DNA of the CDR3: TGTGCCAGCAGCGAAAGACAGGGTATTACTGAAGCTTTCTTT. Protein product: CASSERQGITEAFF. The chain combines TRBV6-4 with TRBJ1-1, with 7 nucleotides matching TRBD1. V shed 6 bases and J 5 bases; nucleotides not matched to a gene: 9. This CDR3 contains 14 residues. Germline CDR1 MRHNA, CDR2 SNTAGT.

This clone was seen a single time. V is TRBV19 and J is TRBJ2-7; TRBD2 matches at 8 bases. The CDR3 is made up of 14 amino acids. Germline-derived CDR1 and CDR2 are LNHDA and SQIVND (reference sequence). Trimming removed 4 bases from V and 7 bases from J; junction bases left unmatched: 9. The CDR3 spells CASSKAGGWGEQYF. The CDR3 nucleotides read TGTGCCAGTAGTAAGGCGGGGGGCTGGGGTGAGCAGTACTTC.

V gene TRBV6-5 combines with J gene TRBJ2-7; 7 nucleotides agree with TRBD1. The trim removed 0 bases at V and 9 bases at J, leaving 8 bases unmatched. Germline CDR1 reads MNHEY; CDR2 reads SVGAGI. There are 14 residues in the CDR3. The CDR3 DNA is TGTGCCAGCAGTTACTCGGCCCGACAGGGCTGGCAGTACTTC. Protein sequence: CASSYSARQGWQYF.